The rows below give T cell receptor beta chains drawn from one sample of a study of post-analysis software for immune sequencing data. From the PCR reads, TCRdb called clonotypes with MiXCR, one entry per CDR3 protein. The data show hundreds of thousands of distinct CDR3 sequences, with approximately 59% seen just once and roughly 12% held by the top ten. The sample taken for sequencing was blood. These receptors were taken from a girl aged 2-10 years with multiple sclerosis. The CDR3 runs from the conserved cysteine through the conserved F or W. Fields, in order: V gene, CDR3 length, D gene, J gene, clone size, CDR3 protein, CDR3 DNA. The D gene is left open where the match is weak. Rows may omit the clone size; those that give it use once, few, many or a size class.

V gene: TRBV10-3
CDR3 length: 18
D gene: NA
J gene: TRBJ2-4
clone size: NA
CDR3 protein: CAISASPTGGLTENIQYF
CDR3 DNA: TGTGCCATCAGCGCCTCCCCGACCGGCGGGTTGACTGAAAACATTCAGTACTTC

V gene: TRBV6-2/TRBV6-3
CDR3 length: 17
D gene: TRBD2
J gene: TRBJ2-3
clone size: NA
CDR3 protein: CASSSHRTSGGTDTQYF
CDR3 DNA: TGTGCCAGCAGTTCTCACAGGACTAGCGGGGGGACAGATACGCAGTATTTT

V gene: TRBV6-5
CDR3 length: 15
D gene: NA
J gene: TRBJ1-5
clone size: NA
CDR3 protein: CASSTGGGINQPQHF
CDR3 DNA: TGTGCCAGCAGTACGGGAGGGGGGATCAATCAGCCCCAGCATTTT

V gene: TRBV29-1
CDR3 length: 13
D gene: TRBD1
J gene: TRBJ2-5
clone size: NA
CDR3 protein: CSVDRGYRETQYF
CDR3 DNA: TGCAGCGTGGACAGGGGATACCGGGAGACCCAGTACTTC

V gene: TRBV12-3/TRBV12-4
CDR3 length: 15
D gene: NA
J gene: TRBJ1-2
clone size: NA
CDR3 protein: CASGDPGNRDGGYTF
CDR3 DNA: TGTGCCAGCGGAGACCCTGGAAACAGGGATGGGGGCTACACCTTC

V gene: TRBV24-1
CDR3 length: 13
D gene: NA
J gene: TRBJ2-5
clone size: once
CDR3 protein: CATQAWGEETQYF
CDR3 DNA: TGTGCCACTCAAGCCTGGGGGGAGGAGACCCAGTACTTC

V gene: TRBV25-1
CDR3 length: 13
D gene: NA
J gene: TRBJ1-2
clone size: once
CDR3 protein: CASSSGSPRGYTF
CDR3 DNA: TGTGCCAGCAGCTCGGGATCCCCGAGAGGCTACACCTTC

V gene: TRBV7-9
CDR3 length: 17
D gene: TRBD1
J gene: TRBJ2-6
clone size: NA
CDR3 protein: CASSSGTVSSGANVLTF
CDR3 DNA: TGTGCCAGCAGCTCCGGGACAGTGTCCTCTGGGGCCAACGTCCTGACTTTC

V gene: TRBV28
CDR3 length: 11
D gene: NA
J gene: TRBJ1-1
clone size: once
CDR3 protein: CASSPVGEAFF
CDR3 DNA: TGTGCCAGCAGTCCCGTAGGTGAAGCTTTCTTT

V gene: TRBV29-1
CDR3 length: 15
D gene: NA
J gene: TRBJ1-2
clone size: NA
CDR3 protein: CSVPDTLPPYYGYTF
CDR3 DNA: TGCAGCGTCCCGGACACCCTACCTCCCTACTATGGCTACACCTTC

V gene: TRBV29-1
CDR3 length: 12
D gene: NA
J gene: TRBJ1-2
clone size: few
CDR3 protein: CSVVGGSYGYTF
CDR3 DNA: TGCAGCGTTGTGGGGGGGTCCTATGGCTACACCTTC

V gene: TRBV5-1
CDR3 length: 12
D gene: NA
J gene: TRBJ1-2
clone size: NA
CDR3 protein: CASSLSGDGYTF
CDR3 DNA: TGCGCCAGCAGCTTGTCCGGTGACGGCTACACCTTC

V gene: TRBV6-2/TRBV6-3
CDR3 length: 14
D gene: NA
J gene: TRBJ2-5
clone size: NA
CDR3 protein: CASSYQPAQETQYF
CDR3 DNA: TGTGCCAGCAGTTACCAGCCCGCCCAAGAGACCCAGTACTTC

V gene: TRBV18
CDR3 length: 12
D gene: NA
J gene: TRBJ2-3
clone size: many
CDR3 protein: CASSPTTDTQYF
CDR3 DNA: TGTGCCAGCAGCCCAACCACAGATACGCAGTATTTT

V gene: TRBV3-1
CDR3 length: 11
D gene: NA
J gene: TRBJ2-7
clone size: NA
CDR3 protein: CASSRGPEQYF
CDR3 DNA: TGTGCCAGCAGCCGAGGCCCCGAGCAGTACTTC

V gene: TRBV4-2
CDR3 length: 15
D gene: NA
J gene: TRBJ2-3
clone size: NA
CDR3 protein: CASSQGGSSTDTQYF
CDR3 DNA: TGTGCCAGCAGCCAAGGTGGCTCGAGCACAGATACGCAGTATTTT

V gene: TRBV5-1
CDR3 length: 13
D gene: NA
J gene: TRBJ2-7
clone size: NA
CDR3 protein: CASSFEPRDEQYF
CDR3 DNA: TGCGCCAGCAGCTTCGAGCCGCGCGACGAGCAGTACTTC

V gene: TRBV6-6
CDR3 length: 15
D gene: NA
J gene: TRBJ1-2
clone size: NA
CDR3 protein: CASRRNRRGNYGYTF
CDR3 DNA: TGTGCCAGCAGACGAAACCGTAGGGGTAACTATGGCTACACCTTC

V gene: TRBV11-2
CDR3 length: 15
D gene: TRBD2
J gene: TRBJ2-1
clone size: NA
CDR3 protein: CASSKGLVAHNEQFF
CDR3 DNA: TGTGCCAGCAGCAAGGGACTAGTAGCCCACAATGAGCAGTTCTTC

V gene: TRBV9
CDR3 length: 16
D gene: NA
J gene: TRBJ2-1
clone size: few
CDR3 protein: CASSVGQRVVLTEQFF
CDR3 DNA: TGTGCCAGCAGCGTCGGACAGAGGGTGGTTCTTACAGAGCAGTTCTTC

V gene: TRBV24-1
CDR3 length: 16
D gene: NA
J gene: TRBJ1-2
clone size: few
CDR3 protein: CATSDPRQGWDYGYTF
CDR3 DNA: TGTGCCACCAGCGACCCCCGGCAGGGTTGGGACTATGGCTACACCTTC

V gene: TRBV14
CDR3 length: 15
D gene: NA
J gene: TRBJ2-3
clone size: few
CDR3 protein: CASSHRGRGTDTQYF
CDR3 DNA: TGTGCCAGCAGTCACCGGGGAAGAGGCACAGATACGCAGTATTTT

V gene: TRBV7-8
CDR3 length: 16
D gene: TRBD2
J gene: TRBJ2-1
clone size: NA
CDR3 protein: CASSWRLAGTNNEQFF
CDR3 DNA: TGTGCCAGCAGCTGGAGACTAGCGGGTACTAACAATGAGCAGTTCTTC

V gene: TRBV4-2
CDR3 length: 14
D gene: NA
J gene: TRBJ1-6
clone size: NA
CDR3 protein: CASSLAEGGTPLHF
CDR3 DNA: TGTGCCAGCAGCCTCGCGGAAGGGGGAACACCCCTCCACTTT

V gene: TRBV12-3/TRBV12-4
CDR3 length: 15
D gene: TRBD2
J gene: TRBJ2-3
clone size: once
CDR3 protein: CASTPSGVGTDTQYF
CDR3 DNA: TGTGCCAGCACCCCTAGCGGGGTCGGCACAGATACGCAGTATTTT

V gene: TRBV30
CDR3 length: 13
D gene: TRBD1
J gene: TRBJ2-1
clone size: NA
CDR3 protein: CAWSGGQGNEQFF
CDR3 DNA: TGTGCCTGGAGTGGGGGACAGGGTAATGAGCAGTTCTTC

V gene: TRBV2
CDR3 length: 13
D gene: TRBD1
J gene: TRBJ1-2
clone size: NA
CDR3 protein: CAGDREGQYGYTF
CDR3 DNA: TGTGCCGGGGACAGGGAAGGGCAATATGGCTACACCTTC

V gene: TRBV6-2/TRBV6-3
CDR3 length: 14
D gene: NA
J gene: TRBJ2-1
clone size: few
CDR3 protein: CASSNQGSYNEQFF
CDR3 DNA: TGTGCCAGCAGTAATCAAGGGTCCTACAATGAGCAGTTCTTC

V gene: TRBV6-1
CDR3 length: 18
D gene: TRBD2
J gene: TRBJ2-3
clone size: NA
CDR3 protein: CASSLQTGRGVARDAQYF
CDR3 DNA: TGTGCCAGCAGTCTTCAAACCGGGCGGGGGGTCGCGAGGGATGCGCAGTATTTT

V gene: TRBV12-3/TRBV12-4
CDR3 length: 15
D gene: NA
J gene: TRBJ2-5
clone size: NA
CDR3 protein: CASSLVRGNQETQYF
CDR3 DNA: TGTGCCAGCAGTTTAGTACGAGGGAACCAAGAGACCCAGTACTTC

V gene: TRBV2
CDR3 length: 13
D gene: NA
J gene: TRBJ1-5
clone size: NA
CDR3 protein: CASEVEGHQPQHF
CDR3 DNA: TGTGCCAGCGAAGTGGAGGGCCATCAGCCCCAGCATTTT

V gene: TRBV10-3
CDR3 length: 14
D gene: NA
J gene: TRBJ2-6
clone size: NA
CDR3 protein: CASKGEAGANVLTF
CDR3 DNA: TGTGCCTCAAAGGGGGAAGCTGGGGCCAACGTCCTGACTTTC

V gene: TRBV5-1
CDR3 length: 16
D gene: NA
J gene: TRBJ2-3
clone size: NA
CDR3 protein: CASSPYGGQSTDTQYF
CDR3 DNA: TGCGCCAGCAGCCCCTACGGGGGGCAGAGCACAGATACGCAGTATTTT

V gene: TRBV19
CDR3 length: 15
D gene: NA
J gene: TRBJ2-3
clone size: NA
CDR3 protein: CASALLAASTDTQYF
CDR3 DNA: TGTGCCAGTGCACTATTAGCGGCTAGCACAGATACGCAGTATTTT

V gene: TRBV29-1
CDR3 length: 11
D gene: NA
J gene: TRBJ1-2
clone size: NA
CDR3 protein: CSVVQDYGYTF
CDR3 DNA: TGCAGCGTTGTACAAGACTATGGCTACACCTTC

V gene: TRBV18
CDR3 length: 17
D gene: TRBD1
J gene: TRBJ2-1
clone size: NA
CDR3 protein: CASSPSTGLSSYNEQFF
CDR3 DNA: TGTGCCAGCTCACCTTCGACAGGGCTCTCCTCCTACAATGAGCAGTTCTTC

V gene: TRBV7-9
CDR3 length: 12
D gene: NA
J gene: TRBJ2-2
clone size: few
CDR3 protein: CASSWETGELFF
CDR3 DNA: TGTGCCAGCAGCTGGGAGACCGGGGAGCTGTTTTTT

V gene: TRBV10-3
CDR3 length: 16
D gene: NA
J gene: TRBJ2-1
clone size: NA
CDR3 protein: CAISEPPGGSYNEQFF
CDR3 DNA: TGTGCCATCAGTGAGCCCCCAGGGGGGTCCTACAATGAGCAGTTCTTC

V gene: TRBV29-1
CDR3 length: 14
D gene: TRBD2
J gene: TRBJ2-7
clone size: NA
CDR3 protein: CSVAPGGSSYEQYF
CDR3 DNA: TGCAGCGTGGCCCCGGGAGGGAGCTCCTACGAGCAGTACTTC

V gene: TRBV7-9
CDR3 length: 17
D gene: TRBD2
J gene: TRBJ2-1
clone size: NA
CDR3 protein: CASSLARGSSSYNEQFF
CDR3 DNA: TGTGCCAGCAGCTTAGCTCGCGGGAGTAGCTCCTACAATGAGCAGTTCTTC

V gene: TRBV3-1
CDR3 length: 14
D gene: TRBD1
J gene: TRBJ1-1
clone size: NA
CDR3 protein: CASSSMTGGTEAFF
CDR3 DNA: TGTGCCAGCAGCTCCATGACAGGGGGCACTGAAGCTTTCTTT

V gene: TRBV10-2
CDR3 length: 14
D gene: TRBD2
J gene: TRBJ2-5
clone size: NA
CDR3 protein: CASRRTRIYETQYF
CDR3 DNA: TGCGCCAGCAGACGGACTAGGATATACGAGACCCAGTACTTC

V gene: TRBV11-2
CDR3 length: 13
D gene: NA
J gene: TRBJ2-1
clone size: NA
CDR3 protein: CASSLWGEDEQFF
CDR3 DNA: TGTGCCAGCAGCTTATGGGGCGAGGATGAGCAGTTCTTC

V gene: TRBV10-1
CDR3 length: 18
D gene: TRBD2
J gene: TRBJ2-7
clone size: NA
CDR3 protein: CARKSRGTSGDLSYEQYF
CDR3 DNA: TGCGCCAGAAAAAGCAGGGGGACTAGCGGGGACTTATCCTACGAGCAGTACTTC

V gene: TRBV20-1
CDR3 length: 15
D gene: TRBD1
J gene: TRBJ2-2
clone size: NA
CDR3 protein: CSAGTGVLNTGELFF
CDR3 DNA: TGCAGTGCGGGGACAGGGGTCCTGAACACCGGGGAGCTGTTTTTT

V gene: TRBV29-1
CDR3 length: 15
D gene: TRBD1
J gene: TRBJ1-2
clone size: NA
CDR3 protein: CSVEGGTGADYGYTF
CDR3 DNA: TGCAGCGTTGAAGGGGGGACAGGGGCCGACTATGGCTACACCTTC

V gene: TRBV5-6
CDR3 length: 16
D gene: NA
J gene: TRBJ2-5
clone size: once
CDR3 protein: CASSFRQIDRQETQYF
CDR3 DNA: TGTGCCAGCAGCTTCCGCCAGATAGACAGACAAGAGACCCAGTACTTC

V gene: TRBV20-1
CDR3 length: 14
D gene: TRBD1
J gene: TRBJ2-2
clone size: few
CDR3 protein: CSAKDRGDTGELFF
CDR3 DNA: TGCAGTGCCAAGGACAGGGGGGACACCGGGGAGCTGTTTTTT